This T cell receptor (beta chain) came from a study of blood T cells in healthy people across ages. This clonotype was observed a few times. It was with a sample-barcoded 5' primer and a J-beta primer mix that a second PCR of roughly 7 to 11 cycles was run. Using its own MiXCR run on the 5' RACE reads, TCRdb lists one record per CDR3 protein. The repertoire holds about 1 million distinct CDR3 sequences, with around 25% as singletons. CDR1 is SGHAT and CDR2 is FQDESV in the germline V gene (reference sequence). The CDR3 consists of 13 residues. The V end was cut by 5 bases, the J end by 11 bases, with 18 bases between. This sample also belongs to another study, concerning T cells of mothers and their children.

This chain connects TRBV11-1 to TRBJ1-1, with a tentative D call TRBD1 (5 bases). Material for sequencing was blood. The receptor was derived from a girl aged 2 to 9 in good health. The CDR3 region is CASSLTGALYAFF. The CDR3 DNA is TGTGCCAGCAGCCTAACCGGGGCGTTGTATGCTTTCTTT.